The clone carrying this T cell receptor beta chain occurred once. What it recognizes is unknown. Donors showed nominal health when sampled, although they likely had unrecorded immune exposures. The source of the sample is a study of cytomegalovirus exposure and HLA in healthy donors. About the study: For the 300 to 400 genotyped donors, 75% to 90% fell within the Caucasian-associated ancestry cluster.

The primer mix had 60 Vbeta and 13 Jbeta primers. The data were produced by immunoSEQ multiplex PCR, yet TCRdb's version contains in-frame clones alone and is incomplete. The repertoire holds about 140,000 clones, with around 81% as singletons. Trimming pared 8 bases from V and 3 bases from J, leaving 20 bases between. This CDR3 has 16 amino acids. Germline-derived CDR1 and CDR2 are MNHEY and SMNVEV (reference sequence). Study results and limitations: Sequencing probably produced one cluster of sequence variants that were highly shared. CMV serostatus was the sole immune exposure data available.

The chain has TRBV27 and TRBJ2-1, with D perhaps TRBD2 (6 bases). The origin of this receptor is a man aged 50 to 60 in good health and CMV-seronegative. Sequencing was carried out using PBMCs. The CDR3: CASSELAALHYNEQFF. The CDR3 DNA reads TGTGCCAGCTCGGAGTTAGCGGCCCTCCACTACAATGAGCAGTTCTTC.